This T cell receptor (beta chain) was recorded in a study of vaccination and CD4 T cells after COVID-19. Study-wide points: Convalescent patients gained a median approximately 88% of their reactive clones only post-vaccination.

Specified treatment: roughly 11-day PBMC culture with coronavirus spike peptide pools or control peptides (ViraFEST assay). The ViraFEST method relied on peptide pools to expand antigen-specific T cells, followed by TCR sequencing. CD4+ T cells were isolated by negative selection after around 11 days of culture. The table lists this clonotype with a few counts. Its antigen is currently unknown. Once obtained from cultured CD4+ T cells, the DNA was sequenced using the Oncomine TCR Beta short-read assay. One entry per CDR3 protein, called by TCRdb with MiXCR from the PCR reads. The sample includes about 25,000 distinct CDR3 sequences, about 46% of them seen just once. Sequenced material: CD4+ T cells from blood, cultured in vitro. The receptor's source is a human donor who had recovered from COVID-19.

DNA of the CDR3: TGTGCCAGCAGTCTCGTCACAGATACGCAGTATTTT. This sequence encodes CASSLVTDTQYF. This rearrangement joins TRBV28 to TRBJ2-3; unclear D gene. This CDR3 comprises 12 residues. The V gene's germline CDR1 is MDHEN and CDR2 SYDVKM. Trimming shortened V by 5 bases and J by 2 bases, and 5 bases separated the two germline ends. Full variable domain (remainder filled in from reference TRBV28 and TRBJ2-3): DVKVTQSSRYLVKRTGEKVFLECVQDMDHENMFWYRQDPGLGLRLIYFSYDVKMKEKGDIPEGYSVSREKKERFSLILESASTNQTSMYLCASSLVTDTQYFGPGTRLTVL.